This is a list of T cell receptor beta chains from one sample in a study of blood T cell repertoires in COVID-19. Clones were read by immunoSEQ multiplex PCR, and TCRdb kept only the in-frame ones, dropping some. This table holds over 60,000 clones, 75% to 90% found once. The sample was peripheral blood. The receptors originated from an elderly man with acute or convalescent COVID-19. Both conserved end residues are part of each CDR3.

v_gene: TRBV6-5; j_gene: TRBJ2-7; CDR3aa: CATLRTGNEQYF
v_gene: TRBV19; j_gene: TRBJ1-5; CDR3aa: CASSSLGGGNQPQHF
v_gene: TRBV5-4; j_gene: TRBJ2-7; CDR3aa: CASSPDTGSNEQYF
v_gene: TRBV7-8; j_gene: TRBJ2-3; CDR3aa: CASSRVTSSSDTQYF
v_gene: TRBV30; j_gene: TRBJ1-1; CDR3aa: CAWRTGNTEAFF
v_gene: TRBV3-1/TRBV3-2; j_gene: TRBJ2-5; CDR3aa: CASSPTGQETQYF
v_gene: TRBV15; j_gene: TRBJ2-4; CDR3aa: CATSGGTGGFFSKNIQYF
v_gene: TRBV3-1/TRBV3-2; j_gene: TRBJ1-2; CDR3aa: CASSSGQEVGYTF
v_gene: TRBV6-5; j_gene: TRBJ2-1; CDR3aa: CASSLDTYNEQFF
v_gene: TRBV24-1; j_gene: TRBJ2-1; CDR3aa: CATSDFNGGRALNEQFF
v_gene: TRBV29-1; j_gene: TRBJ2-1; CDR3aa: CSVAGNRGSYNEQFF
v_gene: TRBV5-5; j_gene: TRBJ2-3; CDR3aa: CASSLSGRGGTDTQYF
v_gene: TRBV5-1; j_gene: TRBJ2-3; CDR3aa: CASSLTLAGSTDTQYF
v_gene: TRBV11-2; j_gene: TRBJ2-1; CDR3aa: CASSKGLAGIDEQFF
v_gene: TRBV2; j_gene: TRBJ1-5; CDR3aa: CASSLLGGGNQPQHF
v_gene: TRBV2; j_gene: TRBJ2-3; CDR3aa: CASSALGGDTDTQYF
v_gene: TRBV6-5; j_gene: TRBJ1-1; CDR3aa: CASSQITGETEAFF
v_gene: TRBV5-5; j_gene: TRBJ1-1; CDR3aa: CASSLLQATNTEAFF
v_gene: TRBV30; j_gene: TRBJ1-1; CDR3aa: CAWNGHRNTEAFF
v_gene: TRBV19; j_gene: TRBJ1-6; CDR3aa: CASSIDRDDNSPLHF
v_gene: TRBV2; j_gene: TRBJ1-2; CDR3aa: CASSKGTGVGYGYTF
v_gene: TRBV19; j_gene: TRBJ1-5; CDR3aa: CASSRLRDSNQPQHF
v_gene: TRBV7-9; j_gene: TRBJ1-2; CDR3aa: CASAPRGIDGYTF
v_gene: TRBV5-1; j_gene: TRBJ2-1; CDR3aa: CASSPQAGTYNEQFF
v_gene: TRBV14; j_gene: TRBJ2-5; CDR3aa: CASSQGGGAVETQYF
v_gene: TRBV4-1; j_gene: TRBJ2-7; CDR3aa: CASSPRQGGYEQYF